The clone carrying this TCR beta chain was detected a few times. Antigen unknown. The TCR beta cDNA libraries carried unique molecular identifiers. Around 460,000 cDNA molecules came from around 1 to 10 million T cells. TCRdb re-called the PCR reads with MiXCR, one entry per CDR3 protein. The sample shows hundreds of thousands of distinct CDR3 sequences, over 35% of them seen only once. This sample is drawn from a study of post-analysis software for immune sequencing data. For the study at large: Patients with relapsing-remitting, secondary progressive and progressive-relapsing multiple sclerosis courses were all represented. Study-wide findings and caveats: Analysis by F measure revealed that same-batch samples clustered strongly together. There was significantly lower normalized Chao1 diversity in multiple sclerosis patients than in controls. Relative to controls, patients had roughly five TRBV segments at higher frequency, with TRBV5-6, TRBV5-1 and TRBV20-1 among these.

In germline, CDR1 is SGHTA, CDR2 FQGTGA. The length of the CDR3 is 15 residues. After removal of 2 bases from V and 7 bases from J, the junction contained 10 bases not matched to a gene. The specimen sequenced was blood. The genes are TRBV7-3 and TRBJ2-7; TRBD1 matches at 8 bases. This TCR came from a girl under 18 with multiple sclerosis. The DNA of the CDR3 is TGTGCCAGCAGCTTACGACAGGGGTCTTTGGGGGAGCAGTACTTC. It specifies CASSLRQGSLGEQYF.